One sample yielded the 5 T cell receptor beta chains listed below, sequenced in a study of blood T cell repertoires in COVID-19. Repertoires were generated with immunoSEQ multiplex PCR, while TCRdb's copy carries only in-frame clones and drops some. The table shows more than 60,000 clones, with about 80% occurring only once. Source material: peripheral blood. These receptors all stem from a man in his fifties or sixties with COVID-19, enrolled during active disease.

The rearrangement uses TRBV9 and TRBJ1-1, with D uncertain. The CDR3 sequence is 14 residues long. CDR1 is SGDLS, CDR2 YYNGEE, per germline. V was cut by 3 bases and J by 5 bases, with 14 bases left in between. CDR3 sequence reads: CASSALGGETEAFF. In nucleotides, the CDR3 is TGTGCCAGCAGCGCCCTGGGCGGGGAGACTGAAGCTTTCTTT.

The chain couples TRBV3-1 (or the pseudogene TRBV3-2) to TRBJ1-4, with unresolved D. Germline assignment: CDR1 LGHDT and CDR2 YNNKEL (reference sequence). CDR3 size: 12 residues. Trimming removed 8 bases at V and 8 bases at J, with 12 bases between. Here the CDR3 reads CASQLGREKLFF. CDR3 coding DNA: TGTGCCAGCCAACTGGGGAGGGAAAAACTGTTTTTT.

This clone has only a few counts. The chain couples TRBV18 to TRBJ2-7; no clear D. There are 14 residues in the CDR3. In germline, CDR1 is KGHSH, CDR2 LQKENI. V lost 3 bases and J lost 4, with 13 bases in between. CDR3 in DNA: TGTGCCAGCTCACCGAACAGCCGCGATTACGAGCAGTACTTC. This codes for CASSPNSRDYEQYF.

The chain's CDR3 is CASSYSNRVRNTEAFF. Here the CDR3 DNA reads TGTGCCAGCAGTTACTCGAACAGGGTAAGGAACACTGAAGCTTTCTTT. This chain links TRBV6-5 with TRBJ1-1; possibly TRBD1 for D (6 bases). CDR3 length equals 16 residues. Trimming pared 0 bases from V and 1 base from J, leaving 12 bases between. Germline CDR1 MNHEY, CDR2 SVGAGI.

The CDR3 sequence is CASSLPAGANYGYTF. The CDR3 region has the DNA TGTGCCAGCAGCTTGCCAGCCGGAGCTAACTATGGCTACACCTTC. The chain links TRBV5-6 to TRBJ1-2; D gene uncertain. Germline-derived CDR1 and CDR2 are SGHDT and YYEEEE. Trimming removed 1 base from V and 0 bases from J, with 10 bases in between. The CDR3 extends over 15 amino acids.